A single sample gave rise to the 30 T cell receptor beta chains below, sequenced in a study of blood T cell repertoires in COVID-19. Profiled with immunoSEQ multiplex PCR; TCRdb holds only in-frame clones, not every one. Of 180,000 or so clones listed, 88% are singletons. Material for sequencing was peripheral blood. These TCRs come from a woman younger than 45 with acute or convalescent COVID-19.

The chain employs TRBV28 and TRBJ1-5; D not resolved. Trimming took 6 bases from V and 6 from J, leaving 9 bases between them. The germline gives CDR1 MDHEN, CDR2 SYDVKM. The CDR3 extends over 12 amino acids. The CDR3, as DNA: TGTGCCAGCAGGGCGGGCATTCAGCCCCAGCATTTT. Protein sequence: CASRAGIQPQHF.

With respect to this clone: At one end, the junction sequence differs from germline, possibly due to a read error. CDR3 protein: CASSLPGHPYEQYF. The DNA of the CDR3 is TGTGCTAGCAGCTTACCGGGACACCCCTACGAGCAGTACTTC. The chain recombines TRBV7-7 with TRBJ2-7; a possible D gene is TRBD1 (6 bases). Germline CDR1 and CDR2: SSHAT and FNYEAQ (reference sequence). The CDR3 covers 14 residues.

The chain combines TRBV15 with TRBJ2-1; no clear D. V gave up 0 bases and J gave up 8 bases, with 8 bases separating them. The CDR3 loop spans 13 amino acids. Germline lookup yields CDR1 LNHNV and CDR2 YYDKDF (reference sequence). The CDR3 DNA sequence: TGTGCCACCAGCAGAGATCAGGTGGATGAGCAGTTCTTC. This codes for CATSRDQVDEQFF.

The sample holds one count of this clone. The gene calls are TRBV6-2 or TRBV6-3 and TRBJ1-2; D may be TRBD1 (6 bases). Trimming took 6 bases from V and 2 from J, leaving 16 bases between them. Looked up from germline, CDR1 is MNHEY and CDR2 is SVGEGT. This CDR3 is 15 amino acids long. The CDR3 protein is CASSSYRTVNYGYTF. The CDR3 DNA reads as TGTGCCAGCAGCTCATACCGGACAGTAAACTATGGCTACACCTTC.

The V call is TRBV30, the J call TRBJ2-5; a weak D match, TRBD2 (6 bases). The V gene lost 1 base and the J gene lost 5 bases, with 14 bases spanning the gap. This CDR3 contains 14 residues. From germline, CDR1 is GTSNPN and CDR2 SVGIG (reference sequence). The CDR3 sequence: CAWSAREWDETQYF. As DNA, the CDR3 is TGTGCCTGGAGTGCCCGGGAGTGGGACGAGACCCAGTACTTC.

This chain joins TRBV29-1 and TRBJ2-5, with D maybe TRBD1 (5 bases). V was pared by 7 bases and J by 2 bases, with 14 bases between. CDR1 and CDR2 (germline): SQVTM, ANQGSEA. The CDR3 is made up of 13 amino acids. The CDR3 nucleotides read TGCAGCGCAGCAGGGTCGAGGCAAGAGACCCAGTACTTC. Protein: CSAAGSRQETQYF.

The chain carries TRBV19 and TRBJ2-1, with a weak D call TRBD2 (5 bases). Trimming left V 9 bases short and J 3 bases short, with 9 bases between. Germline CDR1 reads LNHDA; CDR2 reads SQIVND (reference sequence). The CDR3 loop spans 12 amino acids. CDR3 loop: CASMGVYNEQFF. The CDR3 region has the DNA TGTGCCAGCATGGGAGTCTACAATGAGCAGTTCTTC.

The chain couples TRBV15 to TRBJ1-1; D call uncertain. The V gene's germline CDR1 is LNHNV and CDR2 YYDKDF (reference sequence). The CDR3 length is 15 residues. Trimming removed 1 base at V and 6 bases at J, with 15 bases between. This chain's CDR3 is CATSRVAGSSPEAFF. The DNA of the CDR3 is TGTGCCACCAGCAGAGTCGCGGGGTCCTCCCCTGAAGCTTTCTTT.

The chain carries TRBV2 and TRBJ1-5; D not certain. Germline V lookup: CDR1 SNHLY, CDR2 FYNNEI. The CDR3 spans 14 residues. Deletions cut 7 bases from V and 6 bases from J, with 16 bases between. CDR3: CASTRETGIQPQHF. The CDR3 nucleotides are TGTGCCAGCACTAGGGAAACGGGAATTCAGCCCCAGCATTTT.

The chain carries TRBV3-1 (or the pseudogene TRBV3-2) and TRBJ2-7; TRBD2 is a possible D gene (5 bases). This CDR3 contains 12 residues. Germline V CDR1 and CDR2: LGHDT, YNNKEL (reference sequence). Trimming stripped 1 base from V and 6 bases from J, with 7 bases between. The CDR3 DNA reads TGTGCCAGCAGCCAAGGTGGAGGCGAGCAGTACTTC. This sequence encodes CASSQGGGEQYF.

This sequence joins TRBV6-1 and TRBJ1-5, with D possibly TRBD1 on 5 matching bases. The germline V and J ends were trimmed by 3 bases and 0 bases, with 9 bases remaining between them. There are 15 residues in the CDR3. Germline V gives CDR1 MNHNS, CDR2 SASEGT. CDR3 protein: CASSDQGYSNQPQHF. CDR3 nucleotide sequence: TGTGCCAGCAGTGACCAGGGTTATAGCAATCAGCCCCAGCATTTT.

The CDR3 nucleotides read TGTGCCAACTCTTTGCGGGAAGAGACCCAGTACTTC. Residues: CANSLREETQYF. The V and J genes are TRBV19 and TRBJ2-5; D might be TRBD2 (5 bases). The CDR3 totals 12 residues. Germline CDR1 reads LNHDA; CDR2 reads SQIVND (reference sequence). V lost 10 bases, J lost 3 bases, and 12 bases lay in between.

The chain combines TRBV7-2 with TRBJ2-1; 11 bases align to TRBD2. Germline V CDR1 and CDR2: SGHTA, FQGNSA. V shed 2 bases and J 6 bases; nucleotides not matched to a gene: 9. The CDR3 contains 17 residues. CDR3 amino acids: CASSLFFGTSGTNEQFF. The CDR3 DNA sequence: TGTGCCAGCAGCTTATTCTTTGGGACTAGCGGAACCAATGAGCAGTTCTTC. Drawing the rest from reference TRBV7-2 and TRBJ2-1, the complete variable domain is GAGVSQSPSNKVTEKGKDVELRCDPISGHTALYWYRQSLGQGLEFLIYFQGNSAPDKSGLPSDRFSAERTGGSVSTLTIQRTQQEDSAVYLCASSLFFGTSGTNEQFFGPGTRLTVL.

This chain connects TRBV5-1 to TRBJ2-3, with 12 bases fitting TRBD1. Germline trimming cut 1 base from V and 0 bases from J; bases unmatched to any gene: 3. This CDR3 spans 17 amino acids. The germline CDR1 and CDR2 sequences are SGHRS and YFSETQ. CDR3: CASSLWDRGRSTDTQYF. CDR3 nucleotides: TGCGCCAGCAGCTTGTGGGACAGGGGGCGAAGCACAGATACGCAGTATTTT.

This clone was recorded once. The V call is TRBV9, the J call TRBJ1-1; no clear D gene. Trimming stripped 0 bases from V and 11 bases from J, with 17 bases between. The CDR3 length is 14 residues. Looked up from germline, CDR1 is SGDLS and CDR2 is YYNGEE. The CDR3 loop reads CASSVEPLPGGAFF. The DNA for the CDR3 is TGTGCCAGCAGCGTAGAGCCCCTGCCCGGCGGGGCTTTCTTT.

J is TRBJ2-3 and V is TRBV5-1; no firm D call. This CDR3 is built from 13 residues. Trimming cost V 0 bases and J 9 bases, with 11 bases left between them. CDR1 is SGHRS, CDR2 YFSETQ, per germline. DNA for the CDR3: TGCGCCAGCAGCTTGGCCCGAACTGCCACGCAGTATTTT. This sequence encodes CASSLARTATQYF.

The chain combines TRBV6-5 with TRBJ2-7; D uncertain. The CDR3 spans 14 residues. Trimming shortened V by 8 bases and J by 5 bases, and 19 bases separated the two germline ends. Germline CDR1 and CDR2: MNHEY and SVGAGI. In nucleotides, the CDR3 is TGTGCCAGCTCCCGGATCGGAGCTCACCACGAGCAGTACTTC. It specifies CASSRIGAHHEQYF.

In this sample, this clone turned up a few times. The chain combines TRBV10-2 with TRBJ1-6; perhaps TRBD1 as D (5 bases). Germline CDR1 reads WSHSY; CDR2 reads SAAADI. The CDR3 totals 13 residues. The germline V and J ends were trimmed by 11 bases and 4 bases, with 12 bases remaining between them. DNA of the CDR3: TGCGCCTCGGGGGGGGATTATAATTCACCCCTCCACTTT. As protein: CASGGDYNSPLHF.

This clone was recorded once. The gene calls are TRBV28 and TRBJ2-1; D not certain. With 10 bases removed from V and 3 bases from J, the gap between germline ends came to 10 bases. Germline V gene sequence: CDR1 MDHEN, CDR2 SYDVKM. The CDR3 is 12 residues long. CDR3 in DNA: TGTGCCACCCTAGAGGACTACAATGAGCAGTTCTTC. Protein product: CATLEDYNEQFF. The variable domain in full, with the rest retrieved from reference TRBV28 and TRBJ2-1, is DVKVTQSSRYLVKRTGEKVFLECVQDMDHENMFWYRQDPGLGLRLIYFSYDVKMKEKGDIPEGYSVSREKKERFSLILESASTNQTSMYLCATLEDYNEQFFGPGTRLTVL.

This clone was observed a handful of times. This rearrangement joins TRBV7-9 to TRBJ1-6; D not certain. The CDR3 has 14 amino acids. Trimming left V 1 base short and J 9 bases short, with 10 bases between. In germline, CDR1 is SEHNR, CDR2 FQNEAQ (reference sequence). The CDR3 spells CASSLDTGFSPLHF. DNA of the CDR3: TGTGCCAGCAGCTTAGATACGGGGTTTTCACCCCTCCACTTT. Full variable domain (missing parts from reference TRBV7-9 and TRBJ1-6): DTGVSQNPRHKITKRGQNVTFRCDPISEHNRLYWYRQTLGQGPEFLTYFQNEAQLEKSRLLSDRFSAERPKGSFSTLEIQRTEQGDSAMYLCASSLDTGFSPLHFGNGTRLTVT.

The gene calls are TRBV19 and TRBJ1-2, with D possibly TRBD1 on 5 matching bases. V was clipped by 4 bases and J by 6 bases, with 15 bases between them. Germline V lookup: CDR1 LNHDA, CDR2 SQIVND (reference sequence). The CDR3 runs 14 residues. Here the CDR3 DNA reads TGTGCCAGTAGTACCCTCCTTAGGGGCGATGGCTACACCTTC. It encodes CASSTLLRGDGYTF.

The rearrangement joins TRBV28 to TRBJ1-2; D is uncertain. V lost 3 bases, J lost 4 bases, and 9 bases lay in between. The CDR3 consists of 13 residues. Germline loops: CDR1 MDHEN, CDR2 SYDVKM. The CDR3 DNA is TGTGCCAGCAGTTTCTTCGGGATCTATGGCTACACCTTC. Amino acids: CASSFFGIYGYTF.

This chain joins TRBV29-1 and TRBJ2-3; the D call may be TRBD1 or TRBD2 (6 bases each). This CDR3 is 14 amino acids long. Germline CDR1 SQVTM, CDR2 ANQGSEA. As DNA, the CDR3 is TGCTGCGGGACACTCGACTCTAGCACAGATACGCAGTATTTT. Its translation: CCGTLDSSTDTQYF.

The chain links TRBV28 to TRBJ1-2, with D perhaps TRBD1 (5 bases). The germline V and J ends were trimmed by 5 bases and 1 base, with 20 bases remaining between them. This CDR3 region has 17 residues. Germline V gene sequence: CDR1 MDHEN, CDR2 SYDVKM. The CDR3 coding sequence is TGTGCCAGCAGTCCGAGGGAGGGGCGCCTCATTAACTATGGCTACACCTTC. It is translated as CASSPREGRLINYGYTF.

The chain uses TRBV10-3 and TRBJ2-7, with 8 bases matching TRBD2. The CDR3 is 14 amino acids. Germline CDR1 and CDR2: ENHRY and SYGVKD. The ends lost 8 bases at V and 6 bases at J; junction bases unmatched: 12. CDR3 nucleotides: TGTGCCATCGAGGTCGGGGGGGAAGCCAGCGAGCAGTACTTC. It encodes CAIEVGGEASEQYF.

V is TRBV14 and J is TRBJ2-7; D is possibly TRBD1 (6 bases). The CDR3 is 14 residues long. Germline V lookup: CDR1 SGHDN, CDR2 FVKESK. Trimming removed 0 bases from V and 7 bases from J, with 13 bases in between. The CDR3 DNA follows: TGTGCCAGCAGCCAAGAAACAGGGTTCCTTGAGCAGTACTTC. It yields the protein CASSQETGFLEQYF.

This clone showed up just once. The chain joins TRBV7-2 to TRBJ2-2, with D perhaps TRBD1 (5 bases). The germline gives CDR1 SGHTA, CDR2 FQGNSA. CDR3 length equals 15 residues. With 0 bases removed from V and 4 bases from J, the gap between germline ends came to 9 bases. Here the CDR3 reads CASSLAGLGTGELFF. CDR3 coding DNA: TGTGCCAGCAGCTTAGCGGGGCTTGGCACCGGGGAGCTGTTTTTT.

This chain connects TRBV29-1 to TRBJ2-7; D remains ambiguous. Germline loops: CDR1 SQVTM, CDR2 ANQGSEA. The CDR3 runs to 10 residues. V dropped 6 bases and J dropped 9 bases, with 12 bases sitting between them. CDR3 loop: CSVLHSRQYF. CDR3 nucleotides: TGCAGCGTCCTTCATAGCCGGCAGTACTTC.

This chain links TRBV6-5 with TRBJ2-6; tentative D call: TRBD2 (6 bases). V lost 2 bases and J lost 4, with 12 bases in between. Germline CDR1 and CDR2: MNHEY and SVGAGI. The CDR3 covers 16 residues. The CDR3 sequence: CASSYASGRGANVLTF. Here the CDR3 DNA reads TGTGCCAGCAGTTACGCGTCAGGGAGGGGGGCCAACGTCCTGACTTTC.

DNA for the CDR3: TGTGCCAGCTCCGGGACAGGGGCAGATACGCAGTATTTT. Translating it yields CASSGTGADTQYF. The chain uses TRBV2 and TRBJ2-3; 10 nucleotides match TRBD1. V lost 8 bases and J lost 4; bases outside the gene matches: 3. This CDR3 is 13 amino acids long. Germline CDR1 reads SNHLY; CDR2 reads FYNNEI.